The present entry profiles one T cell receptor beta chain with its context. The data were taken from a study of blood T cell repertoires in COVID-19. Study as a whole: Nucleic acid was either cDNA or gDNA, and it came from T cells, B-cell-depleted T cells, or PBMCs.

Trimming removed 3 bases from V and 7 bases from J; junction bases left unmatched: 12. The V gene's germline CDR1 is SGHDT and CDR2 YYEEEE. The CDR3 length is 15 residues. The protocol was immunoSEQ multiplex PCR, while the TCRdb copy is restricted to in-frame clones and leaves out a portion. Here the sample spans about 420,000 clones, around nine tenths being singletons. This clonotype originated in a man aged 18 to 35 with COVID-19, enrolled during active disease. Sequencing input: peripheral blood. The chain recombines TRBV5-6 with TRBJ2-5; TRBD2 matches at 7 bases. The CDR3 sequence is CASSSNRDYESTQYF. CDR3 nucleotides: TGTGCCAGCAGCTCAAACCGGGACTATGAGTCGACCCAGTACTTC.